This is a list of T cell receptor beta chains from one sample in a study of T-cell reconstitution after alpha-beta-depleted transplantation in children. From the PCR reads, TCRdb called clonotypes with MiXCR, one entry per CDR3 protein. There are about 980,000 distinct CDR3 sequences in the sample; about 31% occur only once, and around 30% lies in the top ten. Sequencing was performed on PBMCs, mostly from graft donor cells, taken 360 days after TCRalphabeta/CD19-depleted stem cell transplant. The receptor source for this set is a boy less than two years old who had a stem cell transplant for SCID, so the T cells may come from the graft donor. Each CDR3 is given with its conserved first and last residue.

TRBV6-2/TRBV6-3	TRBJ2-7	CASSYSMDRQYF
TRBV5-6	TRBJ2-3	CASTLGGGWGTDTQYF
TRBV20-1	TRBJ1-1	CSARNLNRKPEAFF
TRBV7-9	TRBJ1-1	CASSLGGGADTEAFF
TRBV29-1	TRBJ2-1	CSFLKEGGQFF
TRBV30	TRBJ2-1	CAWSVPGLAYNEQFF
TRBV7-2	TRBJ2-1	CASSNQLAGGYNEQFF
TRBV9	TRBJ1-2	CASHGGHPGDYGYTF
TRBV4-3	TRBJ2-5	CAQKTAGKETQYF
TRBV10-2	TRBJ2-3	CASQGLPTDTQYF
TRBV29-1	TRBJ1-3	CSVSTGSGNTIYF
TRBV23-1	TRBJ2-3	CASSQSGTGNTDTQYF
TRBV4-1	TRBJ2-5	CASSQDQWETQYF
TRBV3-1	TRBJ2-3	CASSQDSGTGSSDTQYF
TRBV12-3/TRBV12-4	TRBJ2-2	CASSSWTGNTGELFF
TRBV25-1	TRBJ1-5	CASSEMQRNQPQHF
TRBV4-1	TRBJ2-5	CASSQTGIQETQYF
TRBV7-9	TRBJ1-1	CASSLAQGKNTEAFF
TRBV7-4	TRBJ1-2	CASSPGTSGTLCLYGYTF
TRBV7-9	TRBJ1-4	CASSLGGAANEKLFF
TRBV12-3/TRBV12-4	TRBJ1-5	CASSIREGWPQHF
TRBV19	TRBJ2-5	CASSIGEAETQYF
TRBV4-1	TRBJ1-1	CASHGYTEAFF
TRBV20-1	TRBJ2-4	CSAKDRGPAKNIQYF
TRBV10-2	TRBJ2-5	CASSHMMGETQYF
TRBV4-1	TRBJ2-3	CASSQDPGSGGDTQYF